The clone carrying this T cell receptor beta chain was observed a handful of times. Antigen specificity is unknown. The library was made from cDNA and included unique molecular identifiers. Researchers reported a few hundred thousand cDNA molecules coming from around 1 to 9.1 million T cells. Each CDR3 protein gets one entry after TCRdb re-called the PCR reads with MiXCR. Among more than 500,000 distinct CDR3 sequences listed, approximately 34% were seen once. The data originate from a study of post-analysis software for immune sequencing data. Study-wide context: Several disease courses (relapsing-remitting, secondary progressive and progressive-relapsing) of multiple sclerosis were included.

This CDR3 spans 15 amino acids. CDR1 is SGHAT, CDR2 FQNNGV, per germline. Whole-study results and caveats: Significantly lower normalized Chao1 diversity was found in patients with multiple sclerosis relative to controls. TRBV segments more frequent in patients than in controls numbered about five and included TRBV5-6, TRBV5-1 and TRBV20-1.

The TCR sequence derives from a girl under 18 with multiple sclerosis. The sample comprised blood. This rearrangement joins TRBV11-2 to TRBJ2-5; 11 nucleotides line up with TRBD2. The J call may be mistaken, given a closer DNA end match to TRBJ2-7. The CDR3, as DNA: TGTGCCAGCAGCCCTAGCGGGGGGTACCTATACGAGCAGTACTTC. Translating gives CASSPSGGYLYEQYF.